This T cell receptor (beta chain) was profiled in a study of blood T cells in healthy people across ages. The table lists this clonotype with a few counts. Researchers collected around 11 milliliters of peripheral blood from every single donor. A sample-barcoded 5' primer and a J-beta primer mix were used in a second PCR of roughly 7 to 11 cycles. A single record per CDR3 protein comes from TCRdb applying MiXCR to the 5' RACE reads. The top ten clones hold about 2.9% of a sample with about 780,000 distinct CDR3 sequences, roughly 24% of them seen once. The same specimen was also included in a second study, on T cells of mothers and their children. From that paper: The second PCR used the M1S primer, and this primer added sample barcodes and 2-4 random nucleotides.

This clonotype was obtained from a boy aged 5-17 years in good health. Sequencing was carried out using blood.

Here the CDR3 reads CASSPLPATNEKLFF. DNA of the CDR3: TGTGCCAGCTCACCACTCCCAGCAACTAATGAAAAACTGTTTTTT. The V call is TRBV18, the J call TRBJ1-4; unclear D gene. Germline V lookup: CDR1 KGHSH, CDR2 LQKENI. This CDR3 is 15 amino acids long. V dropped 1 base and J dropped 0 bases, with 6 bases sitting between them.